This TCR beta chain is from a study of OX40 agonist ivuxolimab in advanced cancers. Regarding the research as a whole: Ivuxolimab was an agonistic, fully human IgG2 monoclonal antibody directed against OX40 (CD134), a costimulatory receptor. Intravenous ivuxolimab was administered to patients every 2 weeks at six dose levels: 0.01, 0.1, 0.3, 1.5, 3 and 10 mg/kg. Among the roughly 50 dose-escalation patients, about 20 had hepatocellular carcinoma, approximately 15 melanoma, 9 renal cell carcinoma and 9 head and neck cancer. In the dose-escalation cohort, 82.7% of patients were male, and the mean age was approximately 60 years, with a range of roughly 20 to 85. Prior anti-PD-1, anti-PD-L1 or anti-CTLA-4 therapy was permitted, and checkpoint inhibitors had been received by about 44% of dose-escalation patients. Partial responses were achieved by three dose-escalation patients, of whom one had hepatocellular carcinoma and two had cutaneous melanoma. The purpose of peripheral TCRbeta sequencing was to test whether ivuxolimab changed TCR sequence diversity and led to clonal T-cell expansion. The paper describes the monotherapy dose-escalation part (N of about 50 patients) of the phase I trial of ivuxolimab.

The trim is 4 bases for V and 0 bases for J, with a gap of 8 bases between the germline ends. From a lookup of the germline V gene (reference sequence), CDR1 and CDR2 are GTSNPN and SVGIG. From the cysteine through the phenylalanine, the CDR3 covers 13 amino acids. Just CDR3 DNA is preserved here, 39 bases in frame from base 1. Patients with a history of autoimmune disease or receiving systemic immunosuppression were excluded from the trial. Peripheral blood for TCR sequencing was collected from all dose cohorts at baseline, on cycle 4 day 1, and on cycle 7 day 1. Samples were obtained from an open-label, multicenter, first-in-human phase I dose-escalation trial of ivuxolimab. Adults with locally advanced or metastatic melanoma, renal cell, hepatocellular, or head and neck squamous cell carcinoma were enrolled in the trial. Before TCR sequencing, CD4+ and CD8+ T cells were separately sorted from peripheral blood.

Paper-wide results and their limitations: On average, CD8+ T cells showed more expanded clones than CD4+ T cells after ivuxolimab. Low levels of normalized T-cell clonal expansion were also shown by some nonresponding patients. In the 0.1-3.0 mg/kg groups, partial responders had among the lowest normalized peripheral clonal expansion, particularly in CD8+ T cells. The antigen specificity of the peripheral T cells that underwent clonal expansion was not determined. At doses of 0.1 to 3.0 mg/kg, clonal expansion of both CD4+ and CD8+ T cells in blood was seen between baseline and week 6.

Genomic DNA was extracted from sorted cells for sequencing of the TCRbeta CDR3 region. The immunoSEQ Assay was used for sequencing of TCRbeta CDR3 regions. TCRdb holds this immuneACCESS table with in-frame rearrangements only. Some clones are missing; in checked studies, unresolved V genes explain under half, and the rest has no known cause. The sample contains about 77,000 clones, less than 90% of them found a single time. Of the sample, roughly 0.62% is held by the ten largest clones. For this clone: The target of this receptor is not known. Per-base quality was not reported, and no clone a single base away is much larger than it.

Source: CD4+ or CD8+ T cells sorted from blood, taken in a trial of the OX40 agonist ivuxolimab. This clonotype originated in an adult with an advanced solid tumor such as melanoma, head and neck, liver or kidney cancer. Recombination connected TRBV30 to TRBJ2-3; the D segment cannot be called with confidence. CDR3 sequence: CAWKSHSTDTQYF. The DNA is as follows: TGTGCCTGGAAATCCCACAGCACAGATACGCAGTATTTT. The full variable domain, with segments outside the CDR3 supplied by the reference TRBV30 and TRBJ2-3 proteins, appears as SQTIHQWPATLVQPVGSPLSLECTVEGTSNPNLYWYRQAAGRGLQLLFYSVGIGQISSEVPQNLSASRPQDRQFILSSKKLLLSDSGFYLCAWKSHSTDTQYFGPGTRLTVL.